These T cell receptor beta chains were read from a single sample in a study of blood T cell repertoires in COVID-19. Data came from immunoSEQ multiplex PCR; TCRdb stores just in-frame clones and leaves some out. The sample holds about 300,000 clones; roughly 88% are singletons and the top ten take under 2%. Input material: peripheral blood. The receptors were gathered from a woman between 50 and 59 years old with acute or convalescent COVID-19. The CDR3 runs from the conserved cysteine through the conserved F or W.

V gene	J gene	CDR3 protein
TRBV18	TRBJ1-5	CASSQTGTGDQPQHF
TRBV20-1	TRBJ2-7	CSADTTYEQYF
TRBV6-5	TRBJ2-3	CASTRLVLGTDTQYF
TRBV2	TRBJ2-1	CATTTSGRSNEQFF
TRBV27	TRBJ2-1	CASTQGRGYNEQFF
TRBV24-1	TRBJ2-3	CATSDSGQGDFVDTQYF
TRBV7-3	TRBJ1-2	CASSHGTGAGRGGYTF
TRBV19	TRBJ1-5	CASRHAGEGNQPQHF
TRBV9	TRBJ2-1	CASSVDLSGRAFLVEQFF
TRBV11-2	TRBJ2-3	CASSFLRVLTDTQYF
TRBV2	TRBJ2-7	CAGGEWAMLAGAEQYF
TRBV28	TRBJ1-5	CASSPGGARQPQHF
TRBV18	TRBJ2-7	CASVRAGSSGSPYEQYF
TRBV5-1	TRBJ1-1	CASSLENNLDRRAFF
TRBV5-6	TRBJ2-7	CASSLGGRGPYEQYF
TRBV9	TRBJ2-1	CASSVEASGAGEQFF
TRBV2	TRBJ2-6	CASSAEDSGANVLTF
TRBV29-1	TRBJ1-1	CSVSTENTEAFF
TRBV6-5	TRBJ1-2	CASSLGHLYGYTF
TRBV5-1	TRBJ2-1	CASGIAGAGNEQFF
TRBV9	TRBJ1-3	CASSTGGGSGNTIYF
TRBV28	TRBJ1-4	CAEQGQPNEKLFF
TRBV15	TRBJ1-6	CATSRGTGWWNSPLHF
TRBV10-3	TRBJ2-1	CAISGSGGVWNEQFF
TRBV19	TRBJ2-1	CASSYGTGGIYNEQFF
TRBV5-1	TRBJ2-1	CASSLGGGLAVSYNEQFF
TRBV5-6	TRBJ2-5	CASSYGLVQETQYF
TRBV30	TRBJ1-1	CAWSGTVSDAEAFF
TRBV19	TRBJ1-2	CASSIGTFPPPGYTF
TRBV9	TRBJ2-1	CASSVTGLAGVHEQFF
TRBV3-1/TRBV3-2	TRBJ2-7	CASSQLPGSYEQYF
TRBV28	TRBJ2-4	CASSLSHAGGDAKNIQYF